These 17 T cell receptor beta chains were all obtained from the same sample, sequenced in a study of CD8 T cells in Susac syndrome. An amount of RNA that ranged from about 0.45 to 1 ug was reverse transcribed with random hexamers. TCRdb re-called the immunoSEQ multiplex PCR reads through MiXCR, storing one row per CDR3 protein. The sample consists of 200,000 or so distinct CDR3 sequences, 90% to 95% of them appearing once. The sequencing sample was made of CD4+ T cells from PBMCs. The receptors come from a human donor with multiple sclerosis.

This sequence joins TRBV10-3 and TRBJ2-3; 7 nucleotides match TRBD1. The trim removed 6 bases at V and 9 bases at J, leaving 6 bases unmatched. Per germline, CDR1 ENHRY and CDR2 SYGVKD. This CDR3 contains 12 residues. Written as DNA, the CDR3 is TGTGCCATCAGCCGAACAGGGGAGACGCAGTATTTT. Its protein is CAISRTGETQYF.

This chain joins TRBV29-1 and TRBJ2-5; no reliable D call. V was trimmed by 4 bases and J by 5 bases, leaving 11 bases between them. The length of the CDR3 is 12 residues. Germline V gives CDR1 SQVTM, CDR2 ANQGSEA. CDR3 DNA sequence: TGCAGCGTTGTAAATTTGGAGGAGACCCAGTACTTC. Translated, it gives CSVVNLEETQYF.

CDR3 region: CASSQPQGANTEAFF. Written as DNA, the CDR3 is TGTGCCAGCAGTCAACCACAGGGTGCGAACACTGAAGCTTTCTTT. V gene TRBV6-2 or TRBV6-3 combines with J gene TRBJ1-1, with TRBD1 as a possible D gene (6 bases). Germline CDR1 and CDR2: MNHEY and SVGEGT. V lost 5 bases to trimming and J lost 1 base, with 14 bases between them. CDR3 size: 15 residues.

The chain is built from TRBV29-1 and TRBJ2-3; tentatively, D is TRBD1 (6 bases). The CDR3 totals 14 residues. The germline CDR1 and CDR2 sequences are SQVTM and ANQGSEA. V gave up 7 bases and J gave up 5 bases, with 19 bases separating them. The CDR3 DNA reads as TGCAGCGCCATTTACAGGGTTACACAAGATACGCAGTATTTT. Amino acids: CSAIYRVTQDTQYF.

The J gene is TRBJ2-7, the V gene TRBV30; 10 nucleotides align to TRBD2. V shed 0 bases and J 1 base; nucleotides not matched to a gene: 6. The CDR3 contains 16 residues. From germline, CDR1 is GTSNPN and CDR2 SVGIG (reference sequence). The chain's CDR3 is CAWSVGLSGRSYEQYF. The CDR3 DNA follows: TGTGCCTGGAGTGTGGGGCTTAGCGGGAGGTCCTACGAGCAGTACTTC.

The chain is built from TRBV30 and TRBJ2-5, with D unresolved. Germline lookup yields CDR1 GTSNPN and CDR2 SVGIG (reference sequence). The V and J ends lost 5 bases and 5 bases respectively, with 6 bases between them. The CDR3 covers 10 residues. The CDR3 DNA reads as TGTGCCTGGGGATGGGAGACCCAGTACTTC. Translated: CAWGWETQYF.

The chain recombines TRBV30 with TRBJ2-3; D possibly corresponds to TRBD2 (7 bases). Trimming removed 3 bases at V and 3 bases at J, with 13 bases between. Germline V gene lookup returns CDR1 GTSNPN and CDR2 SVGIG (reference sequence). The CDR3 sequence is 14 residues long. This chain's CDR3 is CAWRGGGETDTQYF. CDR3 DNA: TGTGCCTGGAGAGGAGGGGGGGAAACAGATACGCAGTATTTT.

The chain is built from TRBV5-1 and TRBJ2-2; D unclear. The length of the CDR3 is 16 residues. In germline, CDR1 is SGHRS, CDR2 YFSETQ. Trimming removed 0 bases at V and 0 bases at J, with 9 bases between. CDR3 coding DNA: TGCGCCAGCAGCTTGGATGCCCCCCCGAACACCGGGGAGCTGTTTTTT. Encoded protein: CASSLDAPPNTGELFF.

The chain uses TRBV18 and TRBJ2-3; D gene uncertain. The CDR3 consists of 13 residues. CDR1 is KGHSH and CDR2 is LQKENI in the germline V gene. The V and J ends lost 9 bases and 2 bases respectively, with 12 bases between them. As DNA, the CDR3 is TGTGCCAGTCGGGTCGGGTCCACAGATACGCAGTATTTT. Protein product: CASRVGSTDTQYF.

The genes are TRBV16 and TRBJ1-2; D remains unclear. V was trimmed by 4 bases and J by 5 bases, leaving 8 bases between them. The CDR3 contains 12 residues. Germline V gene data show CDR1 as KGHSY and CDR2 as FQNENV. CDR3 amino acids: CASSRTRYGYTF. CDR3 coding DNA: TGTGCCAGCAGCCGAACTAGGTATGGCTACACCTTC.

The CDR3 here is CASSFVSTYEQYF. CDR3 coding DNA: TGTGCCAGCAGCTTCGTGAGCACCTACGAGCAGTACTTC. The chain employs TRBV11-2 and TRBJ2-7; the D is unclear. The CDR3 has 13 amino acids. V lost 3 bases and J lost 2, with 8 bases in between. Germline V gives CDR1 SGHAT, CDR2 FQNNGV.

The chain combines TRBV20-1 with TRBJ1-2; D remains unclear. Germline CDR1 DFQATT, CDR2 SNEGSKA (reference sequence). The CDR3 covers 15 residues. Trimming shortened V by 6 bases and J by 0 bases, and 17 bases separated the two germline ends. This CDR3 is CSATPAGESNYGYTF. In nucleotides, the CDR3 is TGCAGTGCAACCCCCGCTGGGGAGTCTAACTATGGCTACACCTTC.

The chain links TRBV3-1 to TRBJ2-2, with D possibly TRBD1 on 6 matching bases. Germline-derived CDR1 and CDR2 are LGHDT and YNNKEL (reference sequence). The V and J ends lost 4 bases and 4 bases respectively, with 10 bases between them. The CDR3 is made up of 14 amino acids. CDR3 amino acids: CASSRTEGTGELFF. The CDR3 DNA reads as TGTGCCAGCAGCCGGACAGAAGGCACCGGGGAGCTGTTTTTT. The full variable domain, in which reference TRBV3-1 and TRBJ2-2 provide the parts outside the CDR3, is DTAVSQTPKYLVTQMGNDKSIKCEQNLGHDTMYWYKQDSKKFLKIMFSYNNKELIINETVPNRFSPKSPDKAHLNLHINSLELGDSAVYFCASSRTEGTGELFFGEGSRLTVL.

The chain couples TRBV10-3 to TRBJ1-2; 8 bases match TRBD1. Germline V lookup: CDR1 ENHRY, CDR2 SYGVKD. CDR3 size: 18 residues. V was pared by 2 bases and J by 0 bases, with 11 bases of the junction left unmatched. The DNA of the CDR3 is TGTGCCATCAGTGAGCCGCTTAAACTGGGACAGGCTAACTATGGCTACACCTTC. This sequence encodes CAISEPLKLGQANYGYTF.

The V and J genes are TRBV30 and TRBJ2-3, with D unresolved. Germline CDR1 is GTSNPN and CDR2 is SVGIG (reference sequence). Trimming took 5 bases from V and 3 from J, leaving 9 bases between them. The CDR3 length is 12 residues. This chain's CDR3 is CAWRAQTDTQYF. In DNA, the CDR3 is TGTGCCTGGCGGGCCCAAACAGATACGCAGTATTTT. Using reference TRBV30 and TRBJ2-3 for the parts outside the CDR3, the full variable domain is SQTIHQWPATLVQPVGSPLSLECTVEGTSNPNLYWYRQAAGRGLQLLFYSVGIGQISSEVPQNLSASRPQDRQFILSSKKLLLSDSGFYLCAWRAQTDTQYFGPGTRLTVL.

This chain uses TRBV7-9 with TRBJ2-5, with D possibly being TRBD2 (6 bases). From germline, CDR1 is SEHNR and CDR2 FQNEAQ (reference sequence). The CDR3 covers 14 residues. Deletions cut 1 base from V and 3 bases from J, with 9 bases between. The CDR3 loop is CASSLVEREETQYF. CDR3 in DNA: TGTGCCAGCAGCTTAGTCGAGCGGGAAGAGACCCAGTACTTC. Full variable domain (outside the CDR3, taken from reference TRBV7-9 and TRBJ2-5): DTGVSQNPRHKITKRGQNVTFRCDPISEHNRLYWYRQTLGQGPEFLTYFQNEAQLEKSRLLSDRFSAERPKGSFSTLEIQRTEQGDSAMYLCASSLVEREETQYFGPGTRLLVL.

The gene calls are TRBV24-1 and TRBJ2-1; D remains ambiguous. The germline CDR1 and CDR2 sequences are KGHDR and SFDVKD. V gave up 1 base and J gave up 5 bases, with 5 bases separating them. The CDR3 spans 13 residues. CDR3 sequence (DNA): TGTGCCACCAGTGATTTTCAGGACAATGAGCAGTTCTTC. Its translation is CATSDFQDNEQFF.